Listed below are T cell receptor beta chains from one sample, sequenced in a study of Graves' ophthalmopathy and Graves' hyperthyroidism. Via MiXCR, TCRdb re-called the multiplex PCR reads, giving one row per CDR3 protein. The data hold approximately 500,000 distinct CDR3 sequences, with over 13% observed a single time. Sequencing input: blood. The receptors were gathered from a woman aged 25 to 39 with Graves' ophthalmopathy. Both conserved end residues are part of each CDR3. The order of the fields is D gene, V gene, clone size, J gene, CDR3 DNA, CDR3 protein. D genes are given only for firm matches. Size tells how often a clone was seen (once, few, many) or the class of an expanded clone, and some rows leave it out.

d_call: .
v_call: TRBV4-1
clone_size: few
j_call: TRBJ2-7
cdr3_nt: TGCGCCAGCAGCCTACTACCCGGCGGTTCCTACGAGCAGTACTTC
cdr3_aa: CASSLLPGGSYEQYF

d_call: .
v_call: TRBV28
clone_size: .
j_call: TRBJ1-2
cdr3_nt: TGTGCCAGCAGGATAGGGGGAGCTAACTATGGCTACACCTTC
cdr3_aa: CASRIGGANYGYTF

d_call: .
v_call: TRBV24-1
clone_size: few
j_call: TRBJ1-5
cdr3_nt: TGTGCCACCAGTGATTTGAACAGCTTGCAGCCCCAGCATTTT
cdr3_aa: CATSDLNSLQPQHF

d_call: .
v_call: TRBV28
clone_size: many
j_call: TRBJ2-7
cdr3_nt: TGTGCCAGCAGTTTATACAGGGAGCAGTACTTC
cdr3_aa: CASSLYREQYF

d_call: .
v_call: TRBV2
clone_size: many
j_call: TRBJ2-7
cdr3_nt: TGTGCCAGCAGGAGGGGAAAGAGGGGGTACGAGCAGTACTTC
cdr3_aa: CASRRGKRGYEQYF

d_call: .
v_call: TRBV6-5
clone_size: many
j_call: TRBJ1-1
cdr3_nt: TGTGCCAGCAGTTACCCCTTGACAGGCTCCGCTTTCTTT
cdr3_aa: CASSYPLTGSAFF

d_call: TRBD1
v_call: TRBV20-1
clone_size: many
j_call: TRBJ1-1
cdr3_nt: TGCAGTGCTAGGGACAGGGGTATGAACACTGAAGCTTTCTTT
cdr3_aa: CSARDRGMNTEAFF

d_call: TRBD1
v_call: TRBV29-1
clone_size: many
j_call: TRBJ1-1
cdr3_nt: TGCAGCGTATCCCCCGGGACAGGGAGGGTCATGAACACTGAAGCTTTCTTT
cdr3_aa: CSVSPGTGRVMNTEAFF

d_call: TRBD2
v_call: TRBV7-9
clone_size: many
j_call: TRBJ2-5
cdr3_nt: TGTGCCAGCAGCCCGTTGACTAGCTCCCAAGAGGCCCAGTACTTC
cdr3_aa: CASSPLTSSQEAQYF

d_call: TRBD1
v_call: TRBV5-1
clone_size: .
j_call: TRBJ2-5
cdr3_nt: TGCGCCAGCTTTAACAGGGGTGATGAGACCCAGTACTTC
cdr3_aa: CASFNRGDETQYF

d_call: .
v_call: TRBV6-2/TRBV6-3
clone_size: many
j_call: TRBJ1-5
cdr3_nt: TGTGCCAGCAGTTCAAGAAATAGCAATCAGCCCCAGCATTTT
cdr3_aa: CASSSRNSNQPQHF

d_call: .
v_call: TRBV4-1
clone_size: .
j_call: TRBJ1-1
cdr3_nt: TGCGCCAGCAGCCAAGGGGGGGCAGACCGGAACACTGAAGCTTTCTTT
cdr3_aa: CASSQGGADRNTEAFF

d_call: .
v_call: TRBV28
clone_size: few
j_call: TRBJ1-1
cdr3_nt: TGTGCCAGCAGTCCCCGACCCGTGATCGGGCTAACTGAAGCTTGCTTT
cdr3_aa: CASSPRPVIGLTEACF

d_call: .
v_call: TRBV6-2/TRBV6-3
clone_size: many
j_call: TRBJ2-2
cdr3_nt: TGTGCCCTATCGCCAGGGGAGACCGGGGAGCTGTTTTTT
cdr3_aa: CALSPGETGELFF

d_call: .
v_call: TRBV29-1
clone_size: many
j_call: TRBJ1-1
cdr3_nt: TGCAGCGTCCGGTCCTGGGATAAAAATGAAGCTTTCTTT
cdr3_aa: CSVRSWDKNEAFF

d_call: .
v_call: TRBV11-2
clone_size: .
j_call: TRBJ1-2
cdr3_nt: TGTGCCAGCAGCTTATTATCAGGGACTAACTATGGCTACACCTTC
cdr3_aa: CASSLLSGTNYGYTF

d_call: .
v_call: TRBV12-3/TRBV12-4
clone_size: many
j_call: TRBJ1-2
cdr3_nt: TGTGCCAGCAGCCCTCTGGACTATGGCTACACCTTC
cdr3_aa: CASSPLDYGYTF

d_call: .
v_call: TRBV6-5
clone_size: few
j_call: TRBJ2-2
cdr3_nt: TGTGCCAGCAGTTACGGGACTGAAAGGCCCGGGGAGCTGTTTTTT
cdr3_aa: CASSYGTERPGELFF

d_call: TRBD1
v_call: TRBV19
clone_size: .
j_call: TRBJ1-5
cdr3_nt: TGTGCCAGTCGTACCCACAGGGGGCCGGGCAATCAGCCCCAGCATTTT
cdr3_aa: CASRTHRGPGNQPQHF

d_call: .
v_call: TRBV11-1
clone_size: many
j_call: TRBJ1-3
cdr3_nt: TGTGCCAGCAGCTTAGGCGGCGGGCTCTCTGGAAACACCATATATTTT
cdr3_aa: CASSLGGGLSGNTIYF

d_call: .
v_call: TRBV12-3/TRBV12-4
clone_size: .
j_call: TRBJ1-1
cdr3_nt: TGTGCCAGCAGTTTCGTCTTTCTTCGGGACACTGAAGCTTTCTTT
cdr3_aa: CASSFVFLRDTEAFF

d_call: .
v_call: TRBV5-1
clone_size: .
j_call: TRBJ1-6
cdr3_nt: TGCGCCAGCAGCTTGGAGGCTACTAATTCACCCCTCCACTTT
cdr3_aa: CASSLEATNSPLHF

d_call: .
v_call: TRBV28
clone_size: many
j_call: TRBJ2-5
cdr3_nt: TGTGCCAGCACCACCCCGGGGCCGGAGACCCAGTACTTC
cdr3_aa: CASTTPGPETQYF

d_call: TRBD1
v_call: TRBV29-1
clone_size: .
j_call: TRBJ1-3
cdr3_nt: TGCAGCGTTCTTAACACAGGGGCCGGCTCTGGAAACACCATATATTTT
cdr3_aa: CSVLNTGAGSGNTIYF

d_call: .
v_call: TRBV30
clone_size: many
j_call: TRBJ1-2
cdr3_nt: TGTGCCTGGCGGGGGGGCTATGGCTACACCTTC
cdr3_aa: CAWRGGYGYTF

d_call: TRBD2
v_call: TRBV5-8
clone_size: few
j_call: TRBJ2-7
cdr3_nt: TGCGCCAGCAGGGACCTAGCGGGAAACCCGTTCGAGCAGTACTTC
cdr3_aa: CASRDLAGNPFEQYF

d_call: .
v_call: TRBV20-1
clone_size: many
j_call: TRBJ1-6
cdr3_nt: TGCAGTGCTGGTGGGCATTTCCTCCACTTT
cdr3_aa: CSAGGHFLHF